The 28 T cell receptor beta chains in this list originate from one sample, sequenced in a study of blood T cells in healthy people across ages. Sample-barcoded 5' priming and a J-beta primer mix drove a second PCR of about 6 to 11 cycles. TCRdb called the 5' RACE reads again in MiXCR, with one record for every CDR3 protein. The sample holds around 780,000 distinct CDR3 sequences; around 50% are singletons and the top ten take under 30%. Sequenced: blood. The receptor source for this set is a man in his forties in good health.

The CDR3: CARTDRGRADTQYF. The CDR3 coding sequence is TGTGCCCGAACCGACAGGGGAAGGGCAGATACGCAGTATTTT. The V and J genes are TRBV27 and TRBJ2-3; 8 bases line up with TRBD1. The length of the CDR3 is 14 residues. The germline CDR1 and CDR2 sequences are MNHEY and SMNVEV (reference sequence). Unmatched junction bases numbered 11, after V lost 11 bases and J lost 4 bases.

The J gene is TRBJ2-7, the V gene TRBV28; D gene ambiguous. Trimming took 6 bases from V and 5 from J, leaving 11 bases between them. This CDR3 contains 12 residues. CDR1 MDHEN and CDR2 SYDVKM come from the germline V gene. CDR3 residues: CASSNEAHEQYF. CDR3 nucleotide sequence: TGTGCCAGCAGCAACGAGGCTCACGAGCAGTACTTC.

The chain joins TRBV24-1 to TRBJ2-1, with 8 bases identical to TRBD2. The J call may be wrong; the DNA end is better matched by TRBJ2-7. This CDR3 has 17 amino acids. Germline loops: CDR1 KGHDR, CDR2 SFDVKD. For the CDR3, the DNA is TGTGCCACCAGTGACCCCAAGAGCGGGAGTAGAAGGAATGAGCAGTACTTC. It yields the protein CATSDPKSGSRRNEQYF.

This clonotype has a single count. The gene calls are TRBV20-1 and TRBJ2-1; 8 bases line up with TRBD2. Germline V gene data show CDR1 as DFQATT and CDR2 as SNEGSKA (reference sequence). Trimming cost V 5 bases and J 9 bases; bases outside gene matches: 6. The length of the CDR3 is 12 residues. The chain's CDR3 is CSAESGRLEQFF. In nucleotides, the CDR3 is TGCAGTGCTGAGAGCGGGAGACTTGAGCAGTTCTTC.

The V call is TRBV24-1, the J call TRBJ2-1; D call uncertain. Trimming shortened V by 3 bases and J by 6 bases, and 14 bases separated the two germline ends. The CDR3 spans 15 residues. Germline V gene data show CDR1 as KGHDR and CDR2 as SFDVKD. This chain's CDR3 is CATSDRNSDRNEQFF. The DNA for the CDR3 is TGTGCCACCAGTGATCGAAACTCGGACCGCAATGAGCAGTTCTTC.

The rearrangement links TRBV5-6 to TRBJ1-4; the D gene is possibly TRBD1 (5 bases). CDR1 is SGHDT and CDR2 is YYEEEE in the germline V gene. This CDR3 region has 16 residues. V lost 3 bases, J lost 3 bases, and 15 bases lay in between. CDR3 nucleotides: TGTGCCAGCAGCTCAGGCGGGCAGACAGCTAATGAAAAACTGTTTTTT. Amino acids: CASSSGGQTANEKLFF.

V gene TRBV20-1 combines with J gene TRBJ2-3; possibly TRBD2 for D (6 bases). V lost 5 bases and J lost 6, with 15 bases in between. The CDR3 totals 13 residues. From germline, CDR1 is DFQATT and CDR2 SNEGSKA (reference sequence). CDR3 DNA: TGCAGTGCTTGGGGCGGGGTAGCTGATACGCAGTATTTT. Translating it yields CSAWGGVADTQYF.

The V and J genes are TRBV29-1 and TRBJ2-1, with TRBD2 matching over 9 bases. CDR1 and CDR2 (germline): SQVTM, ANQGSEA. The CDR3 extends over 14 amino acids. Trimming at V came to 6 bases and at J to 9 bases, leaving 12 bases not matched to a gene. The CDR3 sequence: CSVGALAGGGEQFF. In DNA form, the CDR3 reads TGCAGCGTCGGGGCCCTGGCGGGAGGGGGTGAGCAGTTCTTC.

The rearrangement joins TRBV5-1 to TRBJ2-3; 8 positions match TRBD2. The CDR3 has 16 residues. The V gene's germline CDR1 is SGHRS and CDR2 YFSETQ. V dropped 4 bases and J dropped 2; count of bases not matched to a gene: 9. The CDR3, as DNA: TGCGCCAGCAGCCCCGCCGCGGGGGGCCTCACAGATACGCAGTATTTT. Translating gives CASSPAAGGLTDTQYF.

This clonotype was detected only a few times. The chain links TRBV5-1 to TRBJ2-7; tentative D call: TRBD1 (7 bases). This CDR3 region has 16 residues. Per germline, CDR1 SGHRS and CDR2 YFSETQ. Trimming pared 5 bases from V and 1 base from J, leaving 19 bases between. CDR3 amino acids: CASSFGGGSWSYEQYF. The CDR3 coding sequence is TGCGCCAGCAGTTTCGGAGGGGGCAGTTGGTCCTACGAGCAGTACTTC. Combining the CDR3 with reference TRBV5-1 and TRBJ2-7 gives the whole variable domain KAGVTQTPRYLIKTRGQQVTLSCSPISGHRSVSWYQQTPGQGLQFLFEYFSETQRNKGNFPGRFSGRQFSNSRSEMNVSTLELGDSALYLCASSFGGGSWSYEQYFGPGTRLTVT.

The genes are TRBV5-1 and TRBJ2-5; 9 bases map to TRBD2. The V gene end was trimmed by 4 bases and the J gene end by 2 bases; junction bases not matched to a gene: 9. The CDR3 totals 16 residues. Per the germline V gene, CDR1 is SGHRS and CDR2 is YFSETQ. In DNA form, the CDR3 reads TGCGCCAGCAGCACCCGGACTAGCGACCTACAAGAGACCCAGTACTTC. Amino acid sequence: CASSTRTSDLQETQYF.

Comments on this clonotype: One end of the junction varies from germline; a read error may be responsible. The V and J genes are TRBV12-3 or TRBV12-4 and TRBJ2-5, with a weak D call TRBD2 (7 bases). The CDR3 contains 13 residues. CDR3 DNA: TGTGCCGGCAGTTTGAGGGGGGGAGGAGGGCAGTACTTC. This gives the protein CAGSLRGGGGQYF.

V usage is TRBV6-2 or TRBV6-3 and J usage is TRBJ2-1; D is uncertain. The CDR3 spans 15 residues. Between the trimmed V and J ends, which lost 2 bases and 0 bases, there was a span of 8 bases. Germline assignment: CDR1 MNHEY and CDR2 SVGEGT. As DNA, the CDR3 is TGTGCCAGCAGTTACCGCCAGGTCTCCTACAATGAGCAGTTCTTC. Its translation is CASSYRQVSYNEQFF.

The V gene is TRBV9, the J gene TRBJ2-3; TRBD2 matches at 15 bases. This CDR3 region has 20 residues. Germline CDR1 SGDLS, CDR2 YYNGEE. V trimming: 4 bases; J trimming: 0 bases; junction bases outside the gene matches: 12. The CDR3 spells CASSPGGGLAGGTSTDTQYF. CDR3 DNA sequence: TGTGCCAGCAGCCCCGGGGGGGGACTAGCGGGGGGCACTAGCACAGATACGCAGTATTTT.

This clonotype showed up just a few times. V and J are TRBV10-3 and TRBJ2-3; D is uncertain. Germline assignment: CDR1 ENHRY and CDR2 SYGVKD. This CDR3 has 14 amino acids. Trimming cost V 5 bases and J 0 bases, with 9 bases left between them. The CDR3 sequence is CAISIGRSTDTQYF. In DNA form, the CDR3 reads TGTGCCATCAGTATTGGGCGGAGCACAGATACGCAGTATTTT.

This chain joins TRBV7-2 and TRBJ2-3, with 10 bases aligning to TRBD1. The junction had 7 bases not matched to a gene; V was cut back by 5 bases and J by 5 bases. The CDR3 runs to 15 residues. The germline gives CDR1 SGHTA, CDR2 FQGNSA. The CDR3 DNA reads TGTGCCAGCAGCGTAGGACAGGGGGTCGAAGATACGCAGTATTTT. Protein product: CASSVGQGVEDTQYF.

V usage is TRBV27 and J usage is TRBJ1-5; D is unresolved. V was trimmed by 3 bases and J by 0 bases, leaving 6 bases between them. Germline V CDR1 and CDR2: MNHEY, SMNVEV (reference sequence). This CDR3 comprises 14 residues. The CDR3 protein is CASSFGHSNQPQHF. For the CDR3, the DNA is TGTGCCAGCAGTTTCGGGCATAGCAATCAGCCCCAGCATTTT.

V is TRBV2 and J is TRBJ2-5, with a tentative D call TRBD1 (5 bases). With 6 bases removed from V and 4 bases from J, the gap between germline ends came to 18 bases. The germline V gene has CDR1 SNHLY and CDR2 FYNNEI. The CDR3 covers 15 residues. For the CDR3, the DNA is TGTGCCAGCAGACCTAACCTACAGGCGACAGAGACCCAGTACTTC. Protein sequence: CASRPNLQATETQYF.

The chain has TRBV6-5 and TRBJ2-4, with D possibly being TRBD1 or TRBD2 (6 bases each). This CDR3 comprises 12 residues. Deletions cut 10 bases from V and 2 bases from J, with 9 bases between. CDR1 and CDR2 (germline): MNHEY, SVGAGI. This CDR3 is CATGGSKNIQYF. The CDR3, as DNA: TGTGCCACCGGGGGCTCCAAAAACATTCAGTACTTC.

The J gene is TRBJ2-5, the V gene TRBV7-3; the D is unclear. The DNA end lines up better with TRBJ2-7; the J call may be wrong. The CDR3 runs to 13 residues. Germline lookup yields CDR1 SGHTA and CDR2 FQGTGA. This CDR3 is CASSLSRDDEQYF. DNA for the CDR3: TGTGCCAGCAGCTTATCAAGGGATGACGAGCAGTACTTC.

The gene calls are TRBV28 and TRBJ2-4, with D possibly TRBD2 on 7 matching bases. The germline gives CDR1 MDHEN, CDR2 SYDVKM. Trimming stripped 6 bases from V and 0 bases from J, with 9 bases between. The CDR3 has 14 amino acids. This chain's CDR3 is CASRGGGAKNIQYF. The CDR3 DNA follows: TGTGCCAGCAGAGGGGGGGGAGCCAAAAACATTCAGTACTTC.

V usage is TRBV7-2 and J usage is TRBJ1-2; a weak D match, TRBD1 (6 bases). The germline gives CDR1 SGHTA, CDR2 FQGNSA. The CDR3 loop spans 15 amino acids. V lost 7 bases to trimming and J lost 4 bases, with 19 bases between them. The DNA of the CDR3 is TGTGCCAGCAAACGCGGGGGCAACAGCCCCTATGGCTACACCTTC. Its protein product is CASKRGGNSPYGYTF.

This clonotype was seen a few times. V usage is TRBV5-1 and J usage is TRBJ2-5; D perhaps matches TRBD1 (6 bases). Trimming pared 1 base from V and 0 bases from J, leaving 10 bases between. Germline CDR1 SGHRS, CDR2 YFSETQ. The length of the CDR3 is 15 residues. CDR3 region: CASSLRAGDQETQYF. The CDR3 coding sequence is TGCGCCAGCAGCTTGAGAGCAGGGGACCAAGAGACCCAGTACTTC.

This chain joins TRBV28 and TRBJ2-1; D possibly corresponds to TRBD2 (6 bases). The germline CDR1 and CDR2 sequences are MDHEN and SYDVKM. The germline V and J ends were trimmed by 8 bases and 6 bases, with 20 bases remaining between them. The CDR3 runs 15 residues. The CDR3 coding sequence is TGTGCCAGCGGACATCGGCGGGATCTCACCAATGAGCAGTTCTTC. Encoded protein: CASGHRRDLTNEQFF.

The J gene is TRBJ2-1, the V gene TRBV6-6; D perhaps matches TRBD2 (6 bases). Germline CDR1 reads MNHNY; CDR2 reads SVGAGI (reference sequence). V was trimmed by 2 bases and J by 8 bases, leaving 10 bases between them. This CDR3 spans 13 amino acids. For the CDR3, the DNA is TGTGCCAGCAGTTACACGGGAGATGATGAGCAGTTCTTC. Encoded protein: CASSYTGDDEQFF.

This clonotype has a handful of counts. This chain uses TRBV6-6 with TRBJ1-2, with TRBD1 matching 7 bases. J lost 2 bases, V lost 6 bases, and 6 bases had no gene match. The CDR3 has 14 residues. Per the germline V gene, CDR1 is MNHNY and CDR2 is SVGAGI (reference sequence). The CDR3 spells CASSAEGANYGYTF. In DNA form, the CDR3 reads TGTGCCAGCAGCGCGGAGGGGGCGAACTATGGCTACACCTTC.

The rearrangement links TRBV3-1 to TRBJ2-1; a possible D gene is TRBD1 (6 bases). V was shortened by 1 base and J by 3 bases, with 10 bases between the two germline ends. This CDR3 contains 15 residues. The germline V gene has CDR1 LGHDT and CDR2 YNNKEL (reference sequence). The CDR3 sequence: CASSQVRGNYNEQFF. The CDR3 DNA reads TGTGCCAGCAGCCAAGTCAGGGGAAACTACAATGAGCAGTTCTTC.

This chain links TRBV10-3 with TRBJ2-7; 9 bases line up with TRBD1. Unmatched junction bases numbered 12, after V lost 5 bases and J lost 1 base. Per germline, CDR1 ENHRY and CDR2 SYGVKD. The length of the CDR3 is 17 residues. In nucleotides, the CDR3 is TGTGCCATCAGTAAAAACCTTGGACAGGGGTTATCCTACGAGCAGTACTTC. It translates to CAISKNLGQGLSYEQYF.